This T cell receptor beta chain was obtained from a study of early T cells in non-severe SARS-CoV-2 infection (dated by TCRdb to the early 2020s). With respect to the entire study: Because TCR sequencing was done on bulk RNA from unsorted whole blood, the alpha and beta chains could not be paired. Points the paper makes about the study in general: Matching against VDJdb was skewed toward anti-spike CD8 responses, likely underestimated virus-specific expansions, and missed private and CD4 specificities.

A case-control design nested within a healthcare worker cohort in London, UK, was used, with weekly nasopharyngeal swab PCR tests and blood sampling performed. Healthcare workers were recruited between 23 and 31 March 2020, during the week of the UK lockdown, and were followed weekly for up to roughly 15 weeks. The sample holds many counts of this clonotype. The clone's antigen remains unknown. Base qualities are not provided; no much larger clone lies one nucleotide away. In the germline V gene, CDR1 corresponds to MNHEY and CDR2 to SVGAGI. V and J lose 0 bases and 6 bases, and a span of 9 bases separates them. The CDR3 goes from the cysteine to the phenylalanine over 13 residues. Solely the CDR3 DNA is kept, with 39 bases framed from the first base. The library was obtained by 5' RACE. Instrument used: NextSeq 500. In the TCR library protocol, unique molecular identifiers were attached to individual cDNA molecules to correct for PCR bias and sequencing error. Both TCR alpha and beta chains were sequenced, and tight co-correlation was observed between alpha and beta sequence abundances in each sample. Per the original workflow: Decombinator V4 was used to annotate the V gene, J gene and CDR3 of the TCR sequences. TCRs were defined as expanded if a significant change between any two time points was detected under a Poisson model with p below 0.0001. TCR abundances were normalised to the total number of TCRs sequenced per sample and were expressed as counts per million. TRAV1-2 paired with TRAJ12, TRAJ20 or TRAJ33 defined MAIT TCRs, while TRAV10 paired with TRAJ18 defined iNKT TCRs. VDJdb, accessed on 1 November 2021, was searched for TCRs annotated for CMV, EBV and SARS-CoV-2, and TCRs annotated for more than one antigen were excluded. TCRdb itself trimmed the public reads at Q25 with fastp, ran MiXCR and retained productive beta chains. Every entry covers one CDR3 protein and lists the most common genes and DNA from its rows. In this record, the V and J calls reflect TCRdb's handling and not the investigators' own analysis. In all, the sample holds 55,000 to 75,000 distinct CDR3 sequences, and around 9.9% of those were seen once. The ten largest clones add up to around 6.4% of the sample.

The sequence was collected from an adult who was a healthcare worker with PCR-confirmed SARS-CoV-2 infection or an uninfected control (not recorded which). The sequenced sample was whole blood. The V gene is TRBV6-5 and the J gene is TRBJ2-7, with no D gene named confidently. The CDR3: CASSYSTGFEQYF. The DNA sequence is TGTGCCAGCAGTTACTCGACGGGTTTCGAGCAGTACTTC.